Listed here is a single T cell receptor beta chain. The antigen remains unidentified. V shed 3 bases and J 5 bases; nucleotides not matched to a gene: 12. From germline, CDR1 is MGHDK and CDR2 SYGVNS. CDR3 length: 16 residues. The assay was immunoSEQ multiplex PCR, and TCRdb's table has in-frame clones only and misses some. The table includes some 17,000 clones, roughly 86% detected once. This specimen comes from a study of chemoradiotherapy in HPV16-positive cancers. Whole-study findings and limits: HPV-specific T cells were functionally defined from only a couple of HPV16-positive patients.

V usage is TRBV25-1 and J usage is TRBJ1-2; TRBD1 matches at 7 bases. The sample here was blood, taken from a patient who underwent chemoradiotherapy. The sequence derives from a human donor with HPV-associated anogenital cancer. The DNA of the CDR3 is TGTGCCAGCAGTGATCACACCCGACAGGGACCTTATGGCTACACCTTC. This encodes CASSDHTRQGPYGYTF.